Listed here are 22 T cell receptor beta chains from one sample, sequenced in a study of blood T cell repertoires in COVID-19. Clones were read by immunoSEQ multiplex PCR, and TCRdb kept only the in-frame ones, dropping some. Of roughly 400,000 clones listed, roughly 90% were seen once; the top ten hold about 1.5%. Sequenced sample: PBMCs or T cells enriched from blood (not recorded which). The source of these receptors is a woman younger than 35 who had been exposed to COVID-19.

V is TRBV28 and J is TRBJ2-2; D is unresolved. The CDR3 length is 14 residues. The germline gives CDR1 MDHEN, CDR2 SYDVKM. The V and J ends lost 6 bases and 6 bases respectively, with 14 bases between them. CDR3 in amino acids: CASRHPNSPGELFF. DNA for the CDR3: TGTGCCAGCAGGCACCCGAACTCGCCCGGGGAGCTGTTTTTT.

The CDR3 DNA sequence: TGTGCCAGCAGCCAAGGACAGGGGATATATGGCTACACCTTC. It codes for CASSQGQGIYGYTF. The gene calls are TRBV14 and TRBJ1-2, with TRBD1 matching over 8 bases. The germline gives CDR1 SGHDN, CDR2 FVKESK. J lost 5 bases, V lost 1 base, and 3 bases had no gene match. The CDR3 runs 14 residues.

The J gene is TRBJ2-7, the V gene TRBV9; TRBD1 matches at 9 bases. Germline values: CDR1 SGDLS, CDR2 YYNGEE. CDR3 size: 14 residues. Losses at the gene ends were 4 bases for V and 5 bases for J; bases not matched to a gene: 7. CDR3: CASSMGQGSNEQYF. The CDR3 DNA reads TGTGCCAGCAGCATGGGACAGGGCTCTAACGAGCAGTACTTC.

The chain has TRBV7-9 and TRBJ1-4; D might be TRBD1 (5 bases). V gave up 3 bases and J gave up 7 bases, with 15 bases separating them. CDR3 length: 15 amino acids. The germline CDR1 and CDR2 sequences are SEHNR and FQNEAQ (reference sequence). The CDR3 nucleotides are TGTGCCAGCAGCTTTGCAGGGTTTATCCCTGAAAAACTGTTTTTT. It specifies CASSFAGFIPEKLFF. The entire variable domain, with the rest obtained from reference TRBV7-9 and TRBJ1-4, is as follows: DTGVSQNPRHKITKRGQNVTFRCDPISEHNRLYWYRQTLGQGPEFLTYFQNEAQLEKSRLLSDRFSAERPKGSFSTLEIQRTEQGDSAMYLCASSFAGFIPEKLFFGSGTQLSVL.

The gene calls are TRBV7-6 and TRBJ1-2, with TRBD1 as a possible D gene (6 bases). CDR3 length equals 15 residues. Trimming took 1 base from V and 5 from J, leaving 14 bases between them. CDR1 SGHVS and CDR2 FNYEAQ come from the germline V gene. The DNA of the CDR3 is TGTGCCAGCAGCTTAGACGGGGGGCGCGGGTATGGCTACACCTTC. It encodes CASSLDGGRGYGYTF.

The rearrangement links TRBV7-2 to TRBJ2-3, with 11 bases lining up with TRBD2. The CDR3 is 17 amino acids. Per the germline V gene, CDR1 is SGHTA and CDR2 is FQGNSA. The V segment lost 2 bases and the J segment 0 bases; nucleotides outside the gene matches: 4. The CDR3 region is CASSLLAGGLSTDTQYF. The CDR3 region has the DNA TGTGCCAGCAGCTTACTAGCGGGGGGACTTAGCACAGATACGCAGTATTTT.

The gene calls are TRBV6-5 and TRBJ1-5; D uncertain. The CDR3 runs to 13 residues. Germline CDR1 is MNHEY and CDR2 is SVGAGI. The V gene lost 5 bases and the J gene lost 4 bases, with 9 bases spanning the gap. CDR3 sequence reads: CASSPTRNQPQHF. For the CDR3, the DNA is TGTGCCAGCAGTCCTACCCGGAATCAGCCCCAGCATTTT.

The CDR3 coding sequence is TGTGCCAGCAGTTACTTCAGCGGGGGGACCATTATCGATGAGCAGTTCTTC. It encodes CASSYFSGGTIIDEQFF. The chain carries TRBV6-2 or TRBV6-3 and TRBJ2-1; 9 bases line up with TRBD2. The CDR3 has 17 residues. Germline V gene lookup returns CDR1 MNHEY and CDR2 SVGEGT. Unmatched junction bases numbered 12, after V lost 1 base and J lost 8 bases.

This CDR3 is CASSPPGGGATTYEQYF. CDR3 DNA sequence: TGTGCCAGCAGTCCCCCCGGTGGGGGGGCTACCACCTACGAGCAGTACTTC. The chain joins TRBV28 to TRBJ2-7; perhaps TRBD2 as D (7 bases). From germline, CDR1 is MDHEN and CDR2 SYDVKM. This CDR3 spans 17 amino acids. V was clipped by 5 bases and J by 2 bases, with 22 bases between them.

This clone was seen only a few times. The V and J genes are TRBV6-5 and TRBJ1-2, with 8 nucleotides matching TRBD1. V was pared by 6 bases and J by 8 bases, with 8 bases of the junction left unmatched. This CDR3 contains 13 residues. The germline gives CDR1 MNHEY, CDR2 SVGAGI. This chain's CDR3 is CASRLTGVGGYTF. CDR3 nucleotides: TGTGCCAGCAGGCTGACAGGGGTGGGAGGCTACACCTTC.

The chain joins TRBV18 to TRBJ1-5; 8 nucleotides line up with TRBD1. The CDR3 is 13 amino acids. The trim removed 4 bases at V and 7 bases at J, leaving 3 bases unmatched. CDR1 KGHSH and CDR2 LQKENI come from the germline V gene. The CDR3 region is CASSLQGAQPQHF. The CDR3 region has the DNA TGTGCCAGCTCACTCCAGGGGGCGCAGCCCCAGCATTTT.

V is TRBV7-9 and J is TRBJ2-5; D is ambiguous. V was trimmed by 0 bases and J by 1 base, leaving 6 bases between them. The CDR3 loop spans 14 amino acids. Germline loops: CDR1 SEHNR, CDR2 FQNEAQ (reference sequence). The CDR3 reads CASSLAYSQETQYF. CDR3 coding DNA: TGTGCCAGCAGCTTAGCGTACAGCCAAGAGACCCAGTACTTC.

This rearrangement joins TRBV4-1 to TRBJ2-7, with D tentatively TRBD1 (8 bases). Per germline, CDR1 MGHRA and CDR2 YSYEKL. Trimming stripped 0 bases from V and 4 bases from J, with 16 bases between. This CDR3 has 16 residues. The CDR3 DNA is TGCGCCAGCAGCCAAGAGGATGACAGGGGAGGGTACGAGCAGTACTTC. Encoded protein: CASSQEDDRGGYEQYF.

The V and J genes are TRBV6-6 and TRBJ1-5, with TRBD1 identical over 7 bases. Germline CDR1 is MNHNY and CDR2 is SVGAGI (reference sequence). The CDR3 has 14 residues. Trimming cost V 2 bases and J 4 bases; bases outside gene matches: 2. Here the CDR3 reads CASSYRTGNQPQHF. CDR3 DNA: TGTGCCAGCAGTTACAGGACAGGAAATCAGCCCCAGCATTTT.

The chain uses TRBV5-1 and TRBJ2-1, with D possibly TRBD1 on 5 matching bases. V lost 1 base, J lost 8 bases, and 10 bases lay in between. CDR1 is SGHRS and CDR2 is YFSETQ in the germline V gene. The CDR3 runs to 13 residues. The CDR3 sequence is CASSLLGPDEQFF. The CDR3 region has the DNA TGCGCCAGCAGCTTGTTGGGGCCGGATGAGCAGTTCTTC.

This sequence joins TRBV29-1 and TRBJ2-3; no firm D call. The CDR3 has 12 amino acids. The germline gives CDR1 SQVTM, CDR2 ANQGSEA. V was pared by 6 bases and J by 3 bases, with 10 bases between. CDR3 amino acids: CSVQPGTDTQYF. DNA for the CDR3: TGCAGCGTGCAACCAGGAACAGATACGCAGTATTTT.

This clone has just a few counts. This chain connects TRBV2 to TRBJ2-2, with D possibly being TRBD2 (5 bases). Germline CDR1 is SNHLY and CDR2 is FYNNEI. Deletions cut 7 bases from V and 6 bases from J, with 15 bases between. The CDR3 spans 14 residues. The CDR3 sequence: CASTEGKGAGELFF. The CDR3 nucleotides are TGTGCCAGCACCGAGGGAAAGGGAGCCGGGGAGCTGTTTTTT.

This clone has only one observation. The chain employs TRBV4-2 and TRBJ2-3; 7 bases align to TRBD2. The J segment lost 1 base and the V segment lost 4 bases, leaving 2 bases of the junction unmatched. This CDR3 contains 14 residues. Per germline, CDR1 LGHNA and CDR2 YNFKEQ. CDR3 sequence: CASSLGLGTDTQYF. CDR3 nucleotide sequence: TGTGCCAGCAGCCTAGGACTAGGCACAGATACGCAGTATTTT.

The V gene is TRBV27, the J gene TRBJ2-2, with TRBD1 matching over 9 bases. The ends lost 8 bases at V and 1 base at J; junction bases unmatched: 14. CDR1 is MNHEY, CDR2 SMNVEV, per germline (reference sequence). This CDR3 comprises 18 residues. In DNA, the CDR3 is TGTGCCAGCTCAATACAGGGGGCCGTGAGGCAGAACACCGGGGAGCTGTTTTTT. Its translation is CASSIQGAVRQNTGELFF.

This clone was seen a handful of times. The rearrangement links TRBV19 to TRBJ1-3; D is unclear. This CDR3 is built from 12 residues. CDR1 is LNHDA and CDR2 is SQIVND in the germline V gene (reference sequence). CDR3 region: CAAAPPGNTIYF. The CDR3 DNA reads as TGTGCGGCGGCCCCGCCCGGAAACACCATATATTTT.

CDR3 loop: CASSSYTGTGLYNEQFF. The CDR3 coding sequence is TGTGCCAGCAGCTCATATACCGGGACAGGGTTGTACAATGAGCAGTTCTTC. V is TRBV5-4 and J is TRBJ2-1; 9 nucleotides align to TRBD1. The CDR3 covers 17 residues. V was clipped by 3 bases and J by 4 bases; unmatched bases: 11. Germline-derived CDR1 and CDR2 are SGHNT and YYREEE (reference sequence).

The chain carries TRBV28 and TRBJ2-1, with a weak D call TRBD2 (7 bases). The CDR3 has 16 amino acids. Trimming took off 1 base at V and 6 bases at J, with 16 bases between the two ends. Germline-derived CDR1 and CDR2 are MDHEN and SYDVKM. The CDR3 region is CASSLFVLGGVNEQFF. The CDR3 bases are TGTGCCAGCAGTTTATTCGTATTAGGGGGGGTCAATGAGCAGTTCTTC.